This entry lists 22 T cell receptor beta chains sequenced from one sample in a study of control samples from healthy donors and cancer patients. Libraries were prepared by immunoSEQ multiplex PCR; TCRdb keeps only in-frame clonotypes and omits some of them. The sample records roughly 130,000 clones, over 75% being singletons. The source material was blood. The receptors here all came from a man aged 45-60 years in good health.

This chain uses TRBV30 with TRBJ1-4; TRBD1 matches 7 bases. Per the germline V gene, CDR1 is GTSNPN and CDR2 is SVGIG (reference sequence). The CDR3 loop spans 14 amino acids. V shed 0 bases, J shed 8 bases, and the junction held 6 bases outside the gene matches. CDR3 protein: CAWSVVSGGEKLFF. CDR3 nucleotides: TGTGCCTGGAGTGTAGTTTCAGGGGGAGAAAAACTGTTTTTT.

The rearrangement joins TRBV6-5 to TRBJ2-7, with D tentatively TRBD1 (5 bases). The CDR3 sequence is 14 residues long. V lost 8 bases and J lost 2, with 16 bases in between. CDR1 is MNHEY and CDR2 is SVGAGI in the germline V gene. Here the CDR3 reads CASGRWGPTYEQYF. CDR3 coding DNA: TGTGCCAGCGGCAGGTGGGGCCCTACCTACGAGCAGTACTTC.

V is TRBV28 and J is TRBJ2-7; 8 nucleotides agree with TRBD1. Germline CDR1 is MDHEN and CDR2 is SYDVKM. With V trimmed by 6 bases and J by 7 bases, 11 bases remained unmatched. The CDR3 is made up of 14 amino acids. The CDR3 is CASRPGQATGEQYF. The DNA for the CDR3 is TGTGCCAGCAGACCGGGACAGGCCACGGGGGAGCAGTACTTC.

This clone has only one observation. This chain links TRBV2 with TRBJ1-3; D possibly corresponds to TRBD1 (6 bases). The V and J ends lost 6 bases and 3 bases respectively, with 12 bases between them. The CDR3 extends over 14 amino acids. Germline V gene sequence: CDR1 SNHLY, CDR2 FYNNEI. The CDR3 loop is CASSPTGYGNTIYF. Written as DNA, the CDR3 is TGTGCCAGCAGCCCAACAGGGTATGGAAACACCATATATTTT. Full variable domain (outside the CDR3, taken from reference TRBV2 and TRBJ1-3): EPEVTQTPSHQVTQMGQEVILRCVPISNHLYFYWYRQILGQKVEFLVSFYNNEISEKSEIFDDQFSVERPDGSNFTLKIRSTKLEDSAMYFCASSPTGYGNTIYFGEGSWLTVV.

The genes are TRBV30 and TRBJ2-7; 9 bases are a match to TRBD1. The CDR3 consists of 16 residues. CDR1 is GTSNPN, CDR2 SVGIG, per germline (reference sequence). The J segment lost 2 bases and the V segment lost 0 bases, leaving 8 bases of the junction unmatched. CDR3 coding DNA: TGTGCCTGGAGTGTACAGGGGGCGCTGGGGACCTACGAGCAGTACTTC. The encoded protein is CAWSVQGALGTYEQYF.

Only a few counts were recorded for this clone. V is TRBV28 and J is TRBJ2-1, with 11 bases fitting TRBD2. This CDR3 spans 17 amino acids. The V gene end was trimmed by 5 bases and the J gene end by 7 bases; junction bases not matched to a gene: 13. The V gene's germline CDR1 is MDHEN and CDR2 SYDVKM. The chain's CDR3 is CASSPILKVAGGNEQFF. CDR3 DNA: TGTGCCAGCAGTCCTATTCTAAAGGTAGCGGGGGGGAATGAGCAGTTCTTC.

V gene TRBV2 combines with J gene TRBJ2-1; possible D gene TRBD1, 5 bases. Germline V CDR1 and CDR2: SNHLY, FYNNEI. V was trimmed by 9 bases and J by 3 bases, leaving 27 bases between them. The CDR3 is 18 residues long. The CDR3 loop is CASAHDLELLRGYNEQFF. The CDR3 DNA reads as TGTGCCAGTGCACACGATTTGGAACTTCTAAGGGGCTACAATGAGCAGTTCTTC.

This chain's CDR3 is CASSFRGRRGQPQHF. The DNA of the CDR3 is TGTGCCAGCAGCTTCCGGGGTCGGAGAGGGCAGCCCCAGCATTTT. The chain links TRBV11-3 to TRBJ1-5; D uncertain. The CDR3 has 15 residues. The germline CDR1 and CDR2 sequences are SGHNT and YENEEA. V shed 3 bases and J shed 7 bases, with 16 bases lying between them.

J is TRBJ1-5 and V is TRBV19; weak D call: TRBD1 (5 bases). Trimming took off 5 bases at V and 4 bases at J, with 9 bases between the two ends. CDR1 and CDR2 from the germline V gene are LNHDA and SQIVND (reference sequence). This CDR3 is built from 13 residues. The CDR3 loop reads CASSPDTNQPQHF. Here the CDR3 DNA reads TGTGCCAGTAGTCCGGACACAAATCAGCCCCAGCATTTT.

In DNA, the CDR3 is TGTGCCAGCAGCGACTCCGCCAACACCATATATTTT. It encodes CASSDSANTIYF. V and J are TRBV28 and TRBJ1-3; D call uncertain. This CDR3 has 12 amino acids. Looked up from germline, CDR1 is MDHEN and CDR2 is SYDVKM. V was shortened by 6 bases and J by 7 bases, with 10 bases between the two germline ends.

The V call is TRBV7-8, the J call TRBJ1-1, with D possibly matching TRBD1 (6 bases). CDR3 size: 14 residues. Germline CDR1 reads SGHVS; CDR2 reads FQNEAQ. Trimming shortened V by 5 bases and J by 2 bases, and 12 bases separated the two germline ends. For the CDR3, the DNA is TGTGCCAGCAGCCGGGTAGGGGGAAACACTGAAGCTTTCTTT. Encoded protein: CASSRVGGNTEAFF.

Comment on this clone: Other DNA sequences in the same sample also yield this CDR3. V is TRBV3-1 (or the pseudogene TRBV3-2) and J is TRBJ2-2; D gene ambiguous. Trimming stripped 0 bases from V and 4 bases from J, with 6 bases between. Germline CDR1 and CDR2: LGHDT and YNNKEL (reference sequence). The CDR3 sequence is 14 residues long. The CDR3 DNA follows: TGTGCCAGCAGCCAAGATGTAGGCACCGGGGAGCTGTTTTTT. Its translation is CASSQDVGTGELFF.

V and J are TRBV28 and TRBJ1-3; D is unresolved. Germline V gene data show CDR1 as MDHEN and CDR2 as SYDVKM. With 6 bases removed from V and 0 bases from J, the gap between germline ends came to 12 bases. The CDR3 length is 15 residues. CDR3 protein: CASREGFNSGNTIYF. CDR3 DNA sequence: TGTGCCAGCAGAGAGGGATTCAACTCTGGAAACACCATATATTTT.

The chain is built from TRBV5-8 and TRBJ2-3; 13 bases match TRBD2. The V gene's germline CDR1 is SGHTS and CDR2 YDEGEE. J gave up 1 base and V 4 bases, and 6 bases lay outside the gene matches. CDR3 size: 17 residues. CDR3 DNA: TGTGCCAGCAGCCGGTTTGGGACTAGCGGGGGCACAGATACGCAGTATTTT. The encoded protein is CASSRFGTSGGTDTQYF. Drawing the rest from reference TRBV5-8 and TRBJ2-3, the complete variable domain is EAGVTQSPTHLIKTRGQQATLRCSPISGHTSVYWYQQALGLGLQFLLWYDEGEERNRGNFPPRFSGRQFPNYSSELNVNALELEDSALYLCASSRFGTSGGTDTQYFGPGTRLTVL.

The chain couples TRBV19 to TRBJ1-5, with 12 bases fitting TRBD1. The length of the CDR3 is 16 residues. V was clipped by 1 base and J by 7 bases; unmatched bases: 5. Germline CDR1 and CDR2: LNHDA and SQIVND (reference sequence). CDR3 sequence reads: CASSIGDRGLEQPQHF. CDR3 DNA: TGTGCCAGTAGTATAGGGGACAGGGGGCTAGAACAGCCCCAGCATTTT.

CDR3 in DNA: TGTGCCGGGGGGACAGGGGGTAGCACCGGGGAGCTGTTTTTT. It yields the protein CAGGTGGSTGELFF. The J gene is TRBJ2-2, the V gene TRBV30, with 11 bases identical to TRBD1. The CDR3 contains 14 residues. Trimming cost V 8 bases and J 4 bases; bases outside gene matches: 6. CDR1 and CDR2 from the germline V gene are GTSNPN and SVGIG (reference sequence).

V and J are TRBV12-3 or TRBV12-4 and TRBJ2-1; no clear D. There are 12 residues in the CDR3. V lost 6 bases and J lost 10, with 13 bases in between. The CDR3 protein is CASSPNAREQFF. The CDR3 DNA reads as TGTGCCAGCAGCCCTAATGCGCGGGAGCAGTTCTTC.

The chain carries TRBV5-1 and TRBJ1-1; D remains ambiguous. Germline V gives CDR1 SGHRS, CDR2 YFSETQ. Deletions cut 3 bases from V and 2 bases from J, with 11 bases between. The CDR3 sequence is 14 residues long. CDR3 sequence (DNA): TGCGCCAGCAGCTCACCAGTGGGAAACACTGAAGCTTTCTTT. The encoded protein is CASSSPVGNTEAFF.

The chain has TRBV2 and TRBJ2-4, with D hard to call. This CDR3 region has 11 residues. Trimming cost V 7 bases and J 2 bases, with 3 bases left between them. The germline V gene encodes CDR1 SNHLY and CDR2 FYNNEI. In DNA form, the CDR3 reads TGTGCCAGCAACACCAAAAACATTCAGTACTTC. Amino acids: CASNTKNIQYF. The variable domain in full, with the rest retrieved from reference TRBV2 and TRBJ2-4, is EPEVTQTPSHQVTQMGQEVILRCVPISNHLYFYWYRQILGQKVEFLVSFYNNEISEKSEIFDDQFSVERPDGSNFTLKIRSTKLEDSAMYFCASNTKNIQYFGAGTRLSVL.

The chain combines TRBV2 with TRBJ2-7; tentative D call: TRBD2 (5 bases). CDR1 is SNHLY, CDR2 FYNNEI, per germline. V was cut by 6 bases and J by 2 bases, with 14 bases left in between. The length of the CDR3 is 14 residues. This CDR3 is CASRAVGDPYEQYF. CDR3 DNA sequence: TGTGCCAGCAGGGCAGTCGGGGATCCCTACGAGCAGTACTTC.

V is TRBV4-1 and J is TRBJ1-1; the D is unclear. This CDR3 has 11 amino acids. CDR1 is MGHRA and CDR2 is YSYEKL in the germline V gene. The V gene lost 2 bases and the J gene lost 5 bases, with 3 bases spanning the gap. The DNA of the CDR3 is TGCGCCAGCAGCCAATTTACTGAAGCTTTCTTT. Its protein product is CASSQFTEAFF.

The chain combines TRBV19 with TRBJ1-6; no clear D gene. V was pared by 5 bases and J by 0 bases, with 17 bases between. Germline CDR1 reads LNHDA; CDR2 reads SQIVND (reference sequence). There are 18 residues in the CDR3. CDR3 sequence reads: CASSAGFRGSSYNSPLHF. Here the CDR3 DNA reads TGTGCCAGTAGTGCGGGTTTCAGAGGGAGCTCCTATAATTCACCCCTCCACTTT.